The 8 T cell receptor beta chains given below trace back to one sample, sequenced in a study of T cells expressing NK-cell markers. Reanalyzing the 5' RACE reads, TCRdb keeps one entry per CDR3 protein, without DNA. This table lists 350,000 to 500,000 distinct CDR3 sequences. The sequenced sample consisted of blood T cells: a sorted CD56 or NKG2C T cell subset, CD4+ or CD8+ T cells, or bulk PBMC T cells (not recorded which). These receptors all stem from a woman between 18 and 70 years old in good health.

The genes are TRBV4-3 and TRBJ2-1; the D call of TRBD2 rests on TCRdb alone, since no DNA is present to check it. The CDR3 covers 20 residues. Per germline, CDR1 LGHNA and CDR2 YSLEER. CDR3 residues: CASSQDGIGTSGASYNEQFF.

J is TRBJ2-3 and V is TRBV5-6; TCRdb lists TRBD1, though no DNA is available to test this call. Germline CDR1 SGHDT, CDR2 YYEEEE. The CDR3 is 15 amino acids. The CDR3 sequence: CASSFGAASTDTQYF.

The chain joins TRBV20-1 to TRBJ1-5; TCRdb lists TRBD1, though no DNA is available to test this call. Looked up from germline, CDR1 is DFQATT and CDR2 is SNEGSKA (reference sequence). This CDR3 region has 13 residues. CDR3 protein: CSAKTGDNQPQHF.

CDR3 loop: CASRAGGLSTDTQYF. The V and J genes are TRBV10-2 and TRBJ2-3; checking the TCRdb D call of TRBD1 is not possible without DNA. Germline V gives CDR1 WSHSY, CDR2 SAAADI. The CDR3 extends over 15 amino acids.

The chain recombines TRBV6-6 with TRBJ2-1. Germline loops: CDR1 MNHNY, CDR2 SVGAGI (reference sequence). The CDR3 covers 12 residues. CDR3: CALGSSYNEQFF.

The chain links TRBV29-1 to TRBJ2-1. The CDR3 totals 13 residues. Germline CDR1 SQVTM, CDR2 ANQGSEA. CDR3 loop: CSVGIGVYNEQFF.

The chain uses TRBV29-1 and TRBJ2-5; TCRdb picks TRBD2, but there is no DNA to check that call. CDR3 size: 12 residues. In germline, CDR1 is SQVTM, CDR2 ANQGSEA. This CDR3 is CSASTSLETQYF.

This rearrangement joins TRBV12-3 or TRBV12-4 to TRBJ2-5. The CDR3 extends over 12 amino acids. CDR3 loop: CASGLEQETQYF.